These T cell receptor beta chains were read from a single sample in a study of patients and donors after allogeneic stem cell transplantation. TCRdb redid the calling of the RT-PCR reads with MiXCR, one entry per CDR3 protein. Of 190,000 or so distinct CDR3 sequences listed, over 30% were seen once; the top ten hold around 10%. Sequenced input: blood, either unsorted or a sorted T cell fraction (not recorded which). These receptors were collected from a human donor who was either an allogeneic HSCT recipient or a stem cell or donor lymphocyte infusion donor (not recorded which). It is not recorded whose cells these are; they may come from a transplant donor. CDR3s include the opening cysteine and the closing phenylalanine or tryptophan.

TRBJ2-2 | TRBV4-1 | CASSQRLQSILVGTGELFF
TRBJ1-4 | TRBV4-1 | CASSLHRPPRGEKLFF
TRBJ2-5 | TRBV7-9 | CASSFQGAHPLETQYF
TRBJ1-4 | TRBV15 | CATSRGARDILFF
TRBJ1-5 | TRBV2 | CASSKNRGRDQPQHF
TRBJ2-3 | TRBV6-2/TRBV6-3 | CASSPVQATDTQYF
TRBJ1-4 | TRBV12-3/TRBV12-4 | CASRQPWGEKLFF
TRBJ2-1 | TRBV4-1 | CASSQGLVSDEQFF
TRBJ2-3 | TRBV6-5 | CASSYSWGENTDTQYF
TRBJ1-1 | TRBV7-9 | CASSFGWDTERPF
TRBJ2-2 | TRBV28 | CASSSPGQGKWGSTGELFF
TRBJ1-1 | TRBV6-5 | CASSPGTARSEAFF
TRBJ2-2 | TRBV29-1 | CSVDGLNTGELFF
TRBJ2-5 | TRBV5-5 | CASELGREETQYF
TRBJ2-2 | TRBV7-2 | CASSLDSGGLTGELFF
TRBJ1-3 | TRBV9 | CASSAGTGAGNTIYF
TRBJ2-7 | TRBV10-3 | CAISESAGIFSSGHYEQYF
TRBJ2-3 | TRBV6-7 | CASSAPEYTDTQYF
TRBJ1-5 | TRBV20-1 | CSAGGQGDQPQHF
TRBJ2-7 | TRBV12-3/TRBV12-4 | CASSLSLGPIASHEQYF
TRBJ2-7 | TRBV7-9 | CASSLVGSNTDEQYF
TRBJ1-5 | TRBV3-1 | CASSQDHSSNQPQHF
TRBJ2-3 | TRBV5-6 | CASSPKGGWADTQYF
TRBJ2-5 | TRBV15 | CATSPRLHGQETQYF
TRBJ1-3 | TRBV20-1 | CSASVGNTIYF
. | TRBV7-2 | CASSSRPGQVLGTQYF
TRBJ2-5 | TRBV12-3/TRBV12-4 | CASSPTPPGVETQYF
TRBJ1-6 | TRBV4-1 | CASREDGNSPLHF
TRBJ2-1 | TRBV5-1 | CASSLEGQGFNEQFF
TRBJ2-2 | TRBV12-3/TRBV12-4 | CASSSPDRAATGELFF
TRBJ1-2 | TRBV28 | CASSSAGRSPNYGYTF
TRBJ2-7 | TRBV9 | CASSVGWRQGISYEQYF
TRBJ1-3 | TRBV14 | CASSQEPGLTGNTIYF
TRBJ1-2 | TRBV4-1 | CASSQDGEARYGYTF
TRBJ1-1 | TRBV6-1 | CASTSGWPVADTEAFF
TRBJ1-2 | TRBV25-1 | CASRQPGGHGYTF
TRBJ1-6 | TRBV10-3 | CAISEKGSEPLHF
TRBJ1-1 | TRBV7-9 | CASSPDSEAFF
TRBJ1-1 | TRBV27 | CAAKQTGVNTEAFF
TRBJ1-2 | TRBV12-3/TRBV12-4 | CASSPGRTGRFNYGYTF
TRBJ1-1 | TRBV10-3 | CAISGWENTEAFF
TRBJ1-1 | TRBV20-1 | CSARQTGLRAFF
TRBJ2-2 | TRBV10-3 | CAISDGQLHTGELFF
TRBJ1-2 | TRBV5-4 | CASSRLGQAFYGYTF
TRBJ1-2 | TRBV27 | CASSSPQSGTGYTF